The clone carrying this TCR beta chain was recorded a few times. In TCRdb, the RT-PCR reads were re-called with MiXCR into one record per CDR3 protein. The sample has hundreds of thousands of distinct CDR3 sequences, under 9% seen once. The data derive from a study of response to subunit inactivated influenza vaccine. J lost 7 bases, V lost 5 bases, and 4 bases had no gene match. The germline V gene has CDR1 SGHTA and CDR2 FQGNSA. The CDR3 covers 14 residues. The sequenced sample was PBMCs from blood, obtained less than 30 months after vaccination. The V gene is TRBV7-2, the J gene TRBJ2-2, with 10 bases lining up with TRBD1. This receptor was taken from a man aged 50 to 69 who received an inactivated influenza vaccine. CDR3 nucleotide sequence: TGTGCCAGCAGCCCGGGACAGGGGTACGGGGAGCTGTTTTTT. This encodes CASSPGQGYGELFF.